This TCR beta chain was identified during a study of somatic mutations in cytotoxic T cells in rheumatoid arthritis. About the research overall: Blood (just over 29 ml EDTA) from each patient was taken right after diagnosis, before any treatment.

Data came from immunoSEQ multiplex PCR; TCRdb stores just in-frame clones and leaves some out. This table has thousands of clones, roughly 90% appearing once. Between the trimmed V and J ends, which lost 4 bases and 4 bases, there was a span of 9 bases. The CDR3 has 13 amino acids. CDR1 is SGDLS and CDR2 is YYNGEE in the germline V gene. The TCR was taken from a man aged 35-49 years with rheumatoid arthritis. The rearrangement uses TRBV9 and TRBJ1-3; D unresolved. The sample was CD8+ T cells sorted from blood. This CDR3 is CASSLVEGNTIYF. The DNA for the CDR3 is TGTGCCAGCAGCTTGGTCGAGGGAAACACCATATATTTT.